The clone carrying this T cell receptor (beta chain) has a count of ten or more. Its antigen is not identified. A sample-barcoded 5' primer and a J-beta primer mix were used in a second PCR of about 6 to 12 cycles. TCRdb analysed the 5' RACE reads with MiXCR anew, one entry per CDR3 protein. The sample has fewer than 950,000 distinct CDR3 sequences; about 55% are singletons. The sample originates from a study of blood T cells in healthy people across ages. Whole-study findings and limits: Getting older went along with TCR beta diversity per million T cells dropping roughly linearly.

The CDR3 sequence is 12 residues long. V dropped 0 bases and J dropped 7 bases, with 10 bases sitting between them. Germline CDR1 reads SQVTM; CDR2 reads ANQGSEA. The material sequenced was blood. The V and J genes are TRBV29-1 and TRBJ2-7; D assignment may be TRBD1 or TRBD2 (6 bases each). The sequence was obtained from an elderly man in good health. This chain's CDR3 is CSVEEAGQEQYF. DNA for the CDR3: TGCAGCGTTGAAGAGGCGGGACAAGAGCAGTACTTC.